The 11 T cell receptor beta chains below come from one sample, sequenced in a study of T cells in Graves' hyperthyroidism and ophthalmopathy. Researchers took RNA transcripts and amplified the TCR beta CDR3 regions from them. HTBI primers were the set used in a first-round RT-PCR of the TCR CDR3. TCRdb passed the multiplex PCR reads through MiXCR, listing each CDR3 protein once. The table has 300,000 to 500,000 distinct CDR3 sequences, 15% seen once. The material sequenced was blood. These receptors were taken from a woman in her twenties or thirties with Graves' hyperthyroidism.

The chain has TRBV19 and TRBJ1-2; the match to TRBD1 covers 8 bases. V gave up 5 bases and J gave up 4 bases; unmatched junction bases: 6. Germline values: CDR1 LNHDA, CDR2 SQIVND (reference sequence). The CDR3 totals 14 residues. The CDR3 region is CASSAGQGGYGYTF. Here the CDR3 DNA reads TGTGCCAGTAGTGCCGGACAGGGAGGCTATGGCTACACCTTC.

This clonotype was seen at least ten times. The genes are TRBV7-2 and TRBJ2-1; 11 bases match TRBD2. Germline CDR1 and CDR2: SGHTA and FQGNSA. V lost 2 bases, J lost 4 bases, and 4 bases stayed unmatched. This CDR3 is 16 amino acids long. CDR3 nucleotides: TGTGCCAGCAGCTTATCGGGACTAGCGGATTACAATGAGCAGTTCTTC. Residues: CASSLSGLADYNEQFF.

This clonotype has ten or more counts. The chain employs TRBV7-2 and TRBJ2-2, with a tentative D call TRBD2 (6 bases). CDR3 length equals 16 residues. Trimming pared 5 bases from V and 5 bases from J, leaving 18 bases between. Looked up from germline, CDR1 is SGHTA and CDR2 is FQGNSA. The chain's CDR3 is CASSHRSGGETGELFF. In nucleotides, the CDR3 is TGTGCCAGCAGCCATCGGAGCGGAGGGGAGACCGGGGAGCTGTTTTTT.

Comments on this clonotype: The conserved final phenylalanine or tryptophan is absent from the CDR3, which likely points to a read error. The rearrangement joins TRBV12-3 or TRBV12-4 to TRBJ2-7, with 9 bases that match TRBD2. V was clipped by 3 bases and J by 2 bases; unmatched bases: 5. The CDR3 has 15 amino acids. CDR3 in amino acids: CASSFPASGTYEQYL. DNA for the CDR3: TGTGCCAGCAGTTTTCCGGCTAGCGGGACCTACGAGCAGTACCTC.

This clonotype showed up many times. V and J are TRBV28 and TRBJ2-5; TRBD2 might be the D (6 bases). Germline V lookup: CDR1 MDHEN, CDR2 SYDVKM. The CDR3 contains 14 residues. V lost 4 bases, J lost 4 bases, and 13 bases lay in between. CDR3 loop: CASSSRDFGETQYF. CDR3 coding DNA: TGTGCCAGCAGTTCGAGGGACTTTGGAGAGACCCAGTACTTC.

With regard to this clonotype: The junction and the germline gene differ at one end; a read error may be behind it. V and J are TRBV28 and TRBJ2-5; 9 nucleotides match TRBD1. In germline, CDR1 is MDHEN, CDR2 SYDVKM. The CDR3 spans 16 residues. The CDR3 DNA sequence: TGTGCCAGCAGCTGGGGACCGGGACAGGGACAAGAGGCCCAGTACTTC. Translated, it gives CASSWGPGQGQEAQYF.

This clonotype has more than one count but fewer than ten. CDR3 loop: CASSAVGMDYGYTF. The DNA of the CDR3 is TGTGCCAGTAGTGCGGTAGGGATGGACTATGGCTACACCTTC. The chain employs TRBV19 and TRBJ1-2; D unclear. Germline V gene sequence: CDR1 LNHDA, CDR2 SQIVND (reference sequence). This CDR3 is built from 14 residues. Trimming took 5 bases from V and 3 from J, leaving 13 bases between them.

In this sample, this clonotype turned up a few times. The rearrangement uses TRBV20-1 and TRBJ1-5; TRBD1 might be the D (6 bases). The CDR3 consists of 16 residues. CDR1 and CDR2 from the germline V gene are DFQATT and SNEGSKA (reference sequence). V gave up 0 bases and J gave up 0 bases, with 12 bases separating them. The CDR3 protein is CSAREQGRYSNQPQHF. CDR3 coding DNA: TGCAGTGCTAGAGAGCAGGGGCGGTATAGCAATCAGCCCCAGCATTTT.

This chain links TRBV20-1 with TRBJ2-5; D is unclear. V gave up 0 bases and J gave up 1 base, with 9 bases separating them. Per germline, CDR1 DFQATT and CDR2 SNEGSKA (reference sequence). This CDR3 spans 14 amino acids. DNA for the CDR3: TGCAGTGCTAGAGATAGAAGCTCCCAAGAGACCCAGTACTTC. Protein sequence: CSARDRSSQETQYF.

Ten or more counts support this clonotype. The V gene is TRBV18, the J gene TRBJ2-1, with 9 bases fitting TRBD2. Germline CDR1 reads KGHSH; CDR2 reads LQKENI. CDR3 size: 16 residues. V trimming: 3 bases; J trimming: 4 bases; junction bases outside the gene matches: 7. The CDR3 here is CASSPPSSGAYNEQFF. In nucleotides, the CDR3 is TGTGCCAGCTCACCGCCCTCTAGCGGGGCATACAATGAGCAGTTCTTC.

The table lists this clonotype with a few counts. This sequence joins TRBV19 and TRBJ1-5, with D perhaps matching TRBD1 (5 bases). Deletions cut 5 bases from V and 5 bases from J, with 19 bases between. Germline CDR1 and CDR2: LNHDA and SQIVND (reference sequence). The CDR3 spans 16 residues. CDR3 amino acids: CASSPRGRVVDQPQHF. CDR3 DNA: TGTGCCAGTAGTCCACGGGGCCGGGTTGTGGATCAGCCCCAGCATTTT.